This T cell receptor (beta chain) was sequenced during a study of blood T cell repertoires in COVID-19. Overall study context: Sites in the United States, Italy and Spain provided acute and convalescent COVID-19 samples. The analysed material was cDNA or gDNA that came from T cells, B-cell-depleted T cells, or PBMCs.

In the authors' workflow: Estimated nucleated cell counts came from reference gene primer amplification. The protocol was immunoSEQ multiplex PCR, while the TCRdb copy is restricted to in-frame clones and leaves out a portion. For V, J and clone size, that table is used; D and trimming come from the DNA. The sample includes approximately 290,000 clones, 75% to 90% of them seen just once. From germline, CDR1 is SGHDT and CDR2 YYEEEE. The CDR3 totals 16 residues. Between the trimmed V and J ends, which lost 4 bases and 0 bases, there was a span of 14 bases. The source is a man aged 25 to 40 with acute or convalescent COVID-19. This chain uses TRBV5-6 with TRBJ1-3, with D possibly matching TRBD1 (6 bases). The sample consisted of peripheral blood. The CDR3 protein is CASSPKTGPSGNTIYF. The DNA of the CDR3 is TGTGCCAGCAGCCCCAAGACAGGTCCCTCTGGAAACACCATATATTTT.